The entry below gives a single T cell receptor (beta chain) sequence along with its context. Its target is not known. Using MiXCR, TCRdb reanalyzed the PCR reads. The data hold tens of thousands of clones, with roughly 24% observed a single time. This specimen belongs to a study of metastatic and nonmetastatic thyroid tumors. As for the study in general: Peripheral blood and tumor or nodule samples from malignant and benign thyroid patients were compared.

No patient received treatment before thyroid surgery. Study-wide results and limits: Significantly greater TCR beta diversity was reportedly found in malignant thyroid tumors than in benign nodules (in blood and tumor).

The sequenced material came from blood. This sequence was found in a female donor with papillary thyroid cancer or a benign thyroid nodule (not recorded which). Some clones in this sample may be carry-over from other donors' samples.

CDR3 bases: TGCAGTGCTACGAAGTCGGTGGGAACCTACGAGCAGTACTTC. It encodes CSATKSVGTYEQYF. This rearrangement joins TRBV20-1 to TRBJ2-7; D remains unclear. CDR3 length: 14 amino acids. Per germline, CDR1 DFQATT and CDR2 SNEGSKA (reference sequence). Trimming pared 4 bases from V and 2 bases from J, leaving 15 bases between.